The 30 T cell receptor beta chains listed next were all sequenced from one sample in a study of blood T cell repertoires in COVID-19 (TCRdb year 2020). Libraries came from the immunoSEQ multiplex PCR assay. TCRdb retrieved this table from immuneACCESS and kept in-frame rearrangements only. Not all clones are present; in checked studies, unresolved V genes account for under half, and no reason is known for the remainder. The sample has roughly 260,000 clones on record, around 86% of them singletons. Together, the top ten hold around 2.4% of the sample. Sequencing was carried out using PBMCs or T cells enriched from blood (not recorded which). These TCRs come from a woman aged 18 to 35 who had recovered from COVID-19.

CDR3 DNA sequence: TGTGCCAGCAGCGTAGCCGTACTAGTGTCGGCCGGGGAGCTGTTTTTT. Translated: CASSVAVLVSAGELFF. The rearrangement links TRBV9 to TRBJ2-2; D possibly corresponds to TRBD2 (5 bases). In germline, CDR1 is SGDLS, CDR2 YYNGEE. CDR3 length equals 16 residues. Trimming removed 0 bases at V and 6 bases at J, with 15 bases between.

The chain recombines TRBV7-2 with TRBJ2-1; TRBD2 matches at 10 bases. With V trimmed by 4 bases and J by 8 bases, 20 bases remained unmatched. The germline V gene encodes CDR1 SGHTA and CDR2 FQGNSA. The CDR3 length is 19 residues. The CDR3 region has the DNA TGTGCCAGCAGCTGGACTATAGCGGGGGGTCAAGGGAGTGGTTATGAGCAGTTCTTC. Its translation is CASSWTIAGGQGSGYEQFF.

DNA for the CDR3: TGTGCCAGCCTCGGGGTTCGAGGCTACACCTTC. It specifies CASLGVRGYTF. The chain joins TRBV2 to TRBJ1-2; D not resolved. This CDR3 region has 11 residues. From germline, CDR1 is SNHLY and CDR2 FYNNEI. V was trimmed by 8 bases and J by 8 bases, leaving 12 bases between them. Using reference TRBV2 and TRBJ1-2 for the parts outside the CDR3, the full variable domain is EPEVTQTPSHQVTQMGQEVILRCVPISNHLYFYWYRQILGQKVEFLVSFYNNEISEKSEIFDDQFSVERPDGSNFTLKIRSTKLEDSAMYFCASLGVRGYTFGSGTRLTVV.

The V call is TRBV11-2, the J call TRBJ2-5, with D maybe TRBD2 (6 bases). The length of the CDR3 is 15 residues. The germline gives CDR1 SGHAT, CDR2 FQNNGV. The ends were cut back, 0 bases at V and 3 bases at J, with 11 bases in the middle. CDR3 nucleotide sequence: TGTGCCAGCAGCTTAGAGTGGGGGGTTAAAGAGACCCAGTACTTC. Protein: CASSLEWGVKETQYF.

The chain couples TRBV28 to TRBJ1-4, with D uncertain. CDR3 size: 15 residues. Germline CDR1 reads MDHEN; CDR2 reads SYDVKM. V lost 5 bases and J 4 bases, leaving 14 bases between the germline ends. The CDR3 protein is CASSLQQSLNEKLFF. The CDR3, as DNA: TGTGCCAGCAGTCTCCAACAGAGCCTTAATGAAAAACTGTTTTTT.

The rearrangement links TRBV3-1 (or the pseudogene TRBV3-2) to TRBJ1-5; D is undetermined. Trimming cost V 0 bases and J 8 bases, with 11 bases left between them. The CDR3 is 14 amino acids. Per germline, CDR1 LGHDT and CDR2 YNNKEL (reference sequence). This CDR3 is CASSQDENSKPQHF. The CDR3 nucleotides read TGTGCCAGCAGCCAAGATGAGAACTCGAAGCCCCAGCATTTT.

CDR3 bases: TGTGCCACCAACGGGGGTACTGAAGCTTTCTTT. It translates to CATNGGTEAFF. V usage is TRBV15 and J usage is TRBJ1-1; TRBD1 is a possible D gene (5 bases). Trimming left V 7 bases short and J 5 bases short, with 8 bases between. CDR3 length: 11 amino acids. Per germline, CDR1 LNHNV and CDR2 YYDKDF (reference sequence).

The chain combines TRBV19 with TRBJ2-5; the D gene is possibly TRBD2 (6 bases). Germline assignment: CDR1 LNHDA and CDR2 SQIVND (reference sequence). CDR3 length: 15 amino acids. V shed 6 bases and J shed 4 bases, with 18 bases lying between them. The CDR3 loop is CASRGSLAFRETQYF. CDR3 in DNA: TGTGCCAGTAGGGGATCACTAGCCTTCAGAGAGACCCAGTACTTC.

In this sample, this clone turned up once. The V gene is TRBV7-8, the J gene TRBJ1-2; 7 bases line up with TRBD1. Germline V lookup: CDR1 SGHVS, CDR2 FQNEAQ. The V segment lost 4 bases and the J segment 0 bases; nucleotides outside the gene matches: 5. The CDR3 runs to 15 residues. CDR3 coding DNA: TGTGCCAGCAGCTCGGAGGGACAGCCTAACTATGGCTACACCTTC. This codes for CASSSEGQPNYGYTF.

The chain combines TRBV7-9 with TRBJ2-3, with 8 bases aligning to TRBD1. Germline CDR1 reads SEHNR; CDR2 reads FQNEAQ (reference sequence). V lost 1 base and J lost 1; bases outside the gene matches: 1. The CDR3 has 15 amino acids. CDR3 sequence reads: CASSLGTGRTDTQYF. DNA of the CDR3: TGTGCCAGCAGCTTAGGGACAGGGCGCACAGATACGCAGTATTTT.

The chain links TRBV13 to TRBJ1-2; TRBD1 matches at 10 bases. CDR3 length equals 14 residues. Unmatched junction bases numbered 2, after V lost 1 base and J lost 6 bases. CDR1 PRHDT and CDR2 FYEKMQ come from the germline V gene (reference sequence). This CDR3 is CASSLETGGHGYTF. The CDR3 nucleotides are TGTGCCAGCAGCTTAGAGACAGGGGGCCATGGCTACACCTTC.

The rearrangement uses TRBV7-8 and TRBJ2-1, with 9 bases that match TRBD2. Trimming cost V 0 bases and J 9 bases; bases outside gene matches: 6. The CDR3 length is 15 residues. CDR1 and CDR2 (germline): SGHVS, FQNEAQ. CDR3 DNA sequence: TGTGCCAGCAGCTTAGCGCGGCTAGCGGGGAGTGAGCAGTTCTTC. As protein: CASSLARLAGSEQFF. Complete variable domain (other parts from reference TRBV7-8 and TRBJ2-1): GAGVSQSPRYKVAKRGQDVALRCDPISGHVSLFWYQQALGQGPEFLTYFQNEAQLDKSGLPSDRFFAERPEGSVSTLKIQRTQQEDSAVYLCASSLARLAGSEQFFGPGTRLTVL.

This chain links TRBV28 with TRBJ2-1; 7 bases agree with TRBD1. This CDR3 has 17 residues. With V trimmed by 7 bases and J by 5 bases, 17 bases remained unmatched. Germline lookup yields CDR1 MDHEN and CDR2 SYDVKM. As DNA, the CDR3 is TGTGCCAGCAATCTACCGACAGGGCTCACCCCCAACAATGAGCAGTTCTTC. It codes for CASNLPTGLTPNNEQFF.

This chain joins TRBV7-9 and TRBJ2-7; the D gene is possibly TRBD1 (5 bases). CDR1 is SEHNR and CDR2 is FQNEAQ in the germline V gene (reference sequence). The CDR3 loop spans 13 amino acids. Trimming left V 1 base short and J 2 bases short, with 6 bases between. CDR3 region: CASSLEGAYEQYF. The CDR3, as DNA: TGTGCCAGCAGCTTAGAAGGGGCCTACGAGCAGTACTTC.

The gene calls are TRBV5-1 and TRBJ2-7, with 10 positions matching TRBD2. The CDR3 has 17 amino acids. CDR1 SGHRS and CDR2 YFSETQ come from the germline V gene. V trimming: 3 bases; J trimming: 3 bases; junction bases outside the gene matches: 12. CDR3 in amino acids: CASSWGNSGRLRYEQYF. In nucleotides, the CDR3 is TGCGCCAGCAGCTGGGGGAATAGCGGGAGGCTTCGCTACGAGCAGTACTTC.

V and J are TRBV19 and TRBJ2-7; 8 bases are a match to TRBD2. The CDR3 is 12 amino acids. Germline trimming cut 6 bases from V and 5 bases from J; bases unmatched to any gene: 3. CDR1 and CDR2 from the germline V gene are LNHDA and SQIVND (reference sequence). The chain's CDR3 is CASSGRADEQYF. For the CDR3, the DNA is TGTGCCAGTAGCGGGAGGGCCGACGAGCAGTACTTC.

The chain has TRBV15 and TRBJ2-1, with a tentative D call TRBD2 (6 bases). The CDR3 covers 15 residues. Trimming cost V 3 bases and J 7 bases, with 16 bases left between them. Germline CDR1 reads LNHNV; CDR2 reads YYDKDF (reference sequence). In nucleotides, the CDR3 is TGTGCCACCAGCAGTGGAGGGGCCTCCTGGAATGAGCAGTTCTTC. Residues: CATSSGGASWNEQFF.

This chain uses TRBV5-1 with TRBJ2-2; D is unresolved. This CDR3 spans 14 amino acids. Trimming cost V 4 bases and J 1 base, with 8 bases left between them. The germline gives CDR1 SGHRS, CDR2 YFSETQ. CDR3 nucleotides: TGCGCCAGCAGCCCCTATTGGAACACCGGGGAGCTGTTTTTT. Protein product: CASSPYWNTGELFF.

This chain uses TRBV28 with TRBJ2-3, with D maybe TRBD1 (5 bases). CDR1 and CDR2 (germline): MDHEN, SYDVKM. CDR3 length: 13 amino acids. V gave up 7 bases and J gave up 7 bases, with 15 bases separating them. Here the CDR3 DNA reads TGTGCCAGCACCAGTCCGTTGGGGCATACGCAGTATTTT. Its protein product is CASTSPLGHTQYF.

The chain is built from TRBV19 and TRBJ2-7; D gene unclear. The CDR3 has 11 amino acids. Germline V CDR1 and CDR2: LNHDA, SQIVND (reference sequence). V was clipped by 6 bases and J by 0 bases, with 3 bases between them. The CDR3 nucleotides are TGTGCCAGTAGCTCCTCCTACGAGCAGTACTTC. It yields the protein CASSSSYEQYF.

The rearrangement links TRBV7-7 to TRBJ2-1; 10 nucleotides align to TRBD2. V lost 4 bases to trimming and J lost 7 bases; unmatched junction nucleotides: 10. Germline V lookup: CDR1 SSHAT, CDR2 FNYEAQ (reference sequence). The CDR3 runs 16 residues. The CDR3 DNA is TGTGCCAGCAGCTATTCATGGACTAGCGGATCTAATGAGCAGTTCTTC. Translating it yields CASSYSWTSGSNEQFF.

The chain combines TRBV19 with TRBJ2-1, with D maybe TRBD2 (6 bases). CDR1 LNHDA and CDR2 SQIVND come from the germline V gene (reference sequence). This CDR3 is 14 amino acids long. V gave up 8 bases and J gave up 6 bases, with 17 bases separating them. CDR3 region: CASGTFGSGNEQFF. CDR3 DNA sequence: TGTGCCAGTGGGACTTTTGGGTCGGGCAATGAGCAGTTCTTC.

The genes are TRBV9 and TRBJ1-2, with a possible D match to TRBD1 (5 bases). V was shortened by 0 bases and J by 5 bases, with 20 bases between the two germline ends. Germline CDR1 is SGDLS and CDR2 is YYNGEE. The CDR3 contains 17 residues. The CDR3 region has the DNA TGTGCCAGCAGCGTAGCCCAATGGGGCGGAGTTGGGTATGGCTACACCTTC. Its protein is CASSVAQWGGVGYGYTF.

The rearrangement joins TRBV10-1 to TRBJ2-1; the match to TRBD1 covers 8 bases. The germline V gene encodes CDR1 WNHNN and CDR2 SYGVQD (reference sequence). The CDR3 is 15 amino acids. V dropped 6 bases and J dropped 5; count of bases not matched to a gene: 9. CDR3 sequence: CASSTGTGNNNEQFF. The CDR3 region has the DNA TGCGCCAGCAGCACCGGGACAGGCAATAACAATGAGCAGTTCTTC.

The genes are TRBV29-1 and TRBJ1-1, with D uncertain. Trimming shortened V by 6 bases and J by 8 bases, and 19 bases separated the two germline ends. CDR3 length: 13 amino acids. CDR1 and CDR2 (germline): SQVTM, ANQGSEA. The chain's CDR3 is CSVDELGTLEAFF. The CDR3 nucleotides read TGCAGCGTGGATGAGCTCGGAACACTAGAAGCTTTCTTT.

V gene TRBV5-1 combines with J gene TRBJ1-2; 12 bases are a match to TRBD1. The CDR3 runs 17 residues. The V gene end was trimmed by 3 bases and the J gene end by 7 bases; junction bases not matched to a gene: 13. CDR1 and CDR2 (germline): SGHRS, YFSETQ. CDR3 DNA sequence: TGCGCCAGCAGCTCTGAAATCTTAGGGACAGGGGGCGGTGGCTACACCTTC. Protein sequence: CASSSEILGTGGGGYTF.

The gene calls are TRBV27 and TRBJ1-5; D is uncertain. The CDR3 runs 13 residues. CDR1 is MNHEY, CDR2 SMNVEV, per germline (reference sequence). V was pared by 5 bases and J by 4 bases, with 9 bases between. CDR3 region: CASSLGSNQPQHF. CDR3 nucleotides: TGTGCCAGCAGTCTGGGCAGTAATCAGCCCCAGCATTTT.

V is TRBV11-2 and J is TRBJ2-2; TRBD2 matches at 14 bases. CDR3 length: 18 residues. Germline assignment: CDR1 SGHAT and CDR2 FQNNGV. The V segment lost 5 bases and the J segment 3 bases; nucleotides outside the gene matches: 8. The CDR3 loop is CASSPRLAGGPDTGELFF. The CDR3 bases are TGTGCCAGCAGCCCCCGACTAGCGGGAGGGCCCGACACCGGGGAGCTGTTTTTT.

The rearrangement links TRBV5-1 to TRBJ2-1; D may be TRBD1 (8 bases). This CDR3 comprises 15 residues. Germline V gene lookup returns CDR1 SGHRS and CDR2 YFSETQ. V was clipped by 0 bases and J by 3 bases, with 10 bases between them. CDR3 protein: CASSLDRGGYNEQFF. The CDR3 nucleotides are TGCGCCAGCAGCTTGGACAGGGGGGGCTACAATGAGCAGTTCTTC.

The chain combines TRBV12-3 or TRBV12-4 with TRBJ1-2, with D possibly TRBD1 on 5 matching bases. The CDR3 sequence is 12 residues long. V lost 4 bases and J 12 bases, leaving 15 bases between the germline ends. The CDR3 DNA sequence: TGTGCCAGCAGTTCTCCCCCCGGGGGGGACACCTTC. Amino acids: CASSSPPGGDTF.